The 13 T cell receptor beta chains reported below all come from one sample, sequenced in a study of blood T cells in healthy people across ages (dated by TCRdb to between 2014 and 2016). Library preparation used 5' RACE. The instrument was an Illumina HiSeq 2500. A second roughly 6 to 12 cycle PCR used a sample-barcoded 5' primer and a J-beta primer mix. TCRdb reprocessed the public reads (quality trimming at Q25 with fastp, clone calling with MiXCR) and kept in-frame beta chains. Each entry merges the rows of one CDR3 protein and shows their most common DNA and genes. The sample profile shows around 1.5 million distinct CDR3 sequences; roughly 59% of them were found once. Clones ranked in the top ten supply about 6.7% of the sample. The sequenced sample was blood. These TCRs come from a man younger than 35 in good health.

The CDR3 spells CASRHENNQPQHF. For the CDR3, the DNA is TGTGCCAGCAGGCACGAGAACAATCAGCCCCAGCATTTT. V and J are TRBV12-3 or TRBV12-4 and TRBJ1-5; D unresolved. V dropped 6 bases and J dropped 3 bases, with 9 bases sitting between them. The CDR3 totals 13 residues.

The J gene is TRBJ1-2, the V gene TRBV6-5; D gene ambiguous. This CDR3 spans 11 amino acids. Trimming stripped 5 bases from V and 6 bases from J, with 7 bases between. Germline values: CDR1 MNHEY, CDR2 SVGAGI. The CDR3 nucleotides read TGTGCCAGCAGTACCACGGATGGCTACACCTTC. The encoded protein is CASSTTDGYTF.

The chain links TRBV20-1 to TRBJ2-5; 10 positions agree with TRBD1. The V gene end was trimmed by 4 bases and the J gene end by 4 bases; junction bases not matched to a gene: 6. CDR3 length: 14 residues. Looked up from germline, CDR1 is DFQATT and CDR2 is SNEGSKA (reference sequence). CDR3 sequence: CSAIPGQGGETQYF. The DNA for the CDR3 is TGCAGTGCTATCCCCGGACAGGGGGGAGAGACCCAGTACTTC.

V gene TRBV4-3 combines with J gene TRBJ2-3; 9 bases map to TRBD1. CDR1 and CDR2 from the germline V gene are LGHNA and YSLEER. The CDR3 sequence is 14 residues long. V was pared by 1 base and J by 6 bases, with 2 bases of the junction left unmatched. CDR3 loop: CASSQATGGDTQYF. The CDR3 DNA sequence: TGCGCCAGCAGCCAAGCGACAGGGGGGGATACGCAGTATTTT.

This clonotype was seen only a few times. The rearrangement links TRBV5-1 to TRBJ2-1; 7 positions match TRBD2. Germline V lookup: CDR1 SGHRS, CDR2 YFSETQ. The ends lost 4 bases at V and 7 bases at J; junction bases unmatched: 8. This CDR3 region has 14 residues. The CDR3 loop reads CASSPTGLPNEQFF. CDR3 in DNA: TGCGCCAGCAGCCCAACGGGACTACCGAATGAGCAGTTCTTC.

In DNA, the CDR3 is TGTGCCAGCTCACCCGAGGGGGCGAGCAATCAGCCCCAGCATTTT. Translating it yields CASSPEGASNQPQHF. The V call is TRBV18, the J call TRBJ1-5, with 7 bases identical to TRBD1. CDR3 size: 15 residues. The V segment lost 3 bases and the J segment 1 base; nucleotides outside the gene matches: 3. Germline loops: CDR1 KGHSH, CDR2 LQKENI.

The chain is built from TRBV12-3 or TRBV12-4 and TRBJ2-7; 7 nucleotides line up with TRBD2. V trimming: 5 bases; J trimming: 0 bases; junction bases outside the gene matches: 7. CDR3 length: 15 residues. The CDR3 loop reads CASSRWGRGSYEQYF. CDR3 in DNA: TGTGCCAGCAGTCGATGGGGGAGGGGCTCCTACGAGCAGTACTTC.

The table lists this clonotype with a few counts. The V and J genes are TRBV29-1 and TRBJ2-1, with 12 nucleotides matching TRBD2. The CDR3 runs 13 residues. Germline lookup yields CDR1 SQVTM and CDR2 ANQGSEA. The V gene end was trimmed by 7 bases and the J gene end by 8 bases; junction bases not matched to a gene: 6. In DNA form, the CDR3 reads TGCAGCGAAAAGAGACTAGCGGGGGATGAGCAGTTCTTC. Encoded protein: CSEKRLAGDEQFF.

The chain carries TRBV5-1 and TRBJ2-4, with 7 bases aligning to TRBD2. The CDR3 runs to 16 residues. Per the germline V gene, CDR1 is SGHRS and CDR2 is YFSETQ. Trimming took 0 bases from V and 3 from J; bases not matched to a gene: 6. CDR3 residues: CASSLGLAGNKNIQYF. The CDR3 DNA reads TGCGCCAGCAGCTTGGGACTAGCTGGTAACAAAAACATTCAGTACTTC.

The genes are TRBV27 and TRBJ2-5; 9 bases map to TRBD2. This CDR3 comprises 14 residues. The V segment lost 6 bases and the J segment 3 bases; nucleotides outside the gene matches: 5. Germline CDR1 MNHEY, CDR2 SMNVEV (reference sequence). The CDR3 loop is CASRQREAEETQYF. CDR3 DNA: TGTGCCAGCAGACAGCGGGAGGCGGAAGAGACCCAGTACTTC.

A remark on this clonotype: Sequence at one end of the junction differs from germline and may be a read error. The chain carries TRBV4-3 and TRBJ2-7; a weak D match, TRBD2 (5 bases). Germline assignment: CDR1 LGHNA and CDR2 YSLEER. The CDR3 covers 17 residues. In DNA, the CDR3 is TGCGCCAGCAGTCAAGATTGGGAGCGACTGAGCTCCTACGAGCAGTACTTC. Residues: CASSQDWERLSSYEQYF.

In this sample, this clonotype turned up a few times. The chain is built from TRBV6-6 and TRBJ2-7; D is unclear. The tail of the sequence fits TRBJ2-5 better, so the J call may be wrong. Germline V lookup: CDR1 MNHNY, CDR2 SVGAGI (reference sequence). This CDR3 has 13 amino acids. The CDR3 region is CASSYSGKETQYF. The CDR3 DNA is TGTGCCAGCAGTTATTCCGGTAAAGAGACCCAGTACTTC.

This chain links TRBV11-2 with TRBJ2-5; no firm D call. The CDR3 has 13 residues. V lost 5 bases to trimming and J lost 4 bases, with 11 bases between them. Germline CDR1 and CDR2: SGHAT and FQNNGV. The CDR3 protein is CASSTHSRETQYF. The DNA for the CDR3 is TGTGCCAGCAGCACCCACTCCAGAGAGACCCAGTACTTC.